This T cell receptor beta chain was obtained from a study of blood T cell repertoires in COVID-19. Study summary: COVID-19 samples collected from the United States, Italy and Spain covered acute and convalescent phases. Sources were T cells, B-cell-depleted T cells, or PBMCs; the material itself was cDNA or gDNA.

Original analysis: The authors estimated nucleated cell counts from reference gene primer amplification. Only in-frame clones appear in the TCRdb table, and some are missing; sequencing was by immunoSEQ multiplex PCR. V and J calls and clone size come straight from that table; D and trimming were deduced from the DNA. The sample records some 120,000 clones, approximately 85% being singletons. V was pared by 0 bases and J by 5 bases, with 11 bases between. CDR3 length: 14 residues. Germline assignment: CDR1 SGHRS and CDR2 YFSETQ. The sequence derives from a human donor in a cohort sampled during active COVID-19. Sequenced: peripheral blood. The chain has TRBV5-1 and TRBJ1-2; D is ambiguous. CDR3 in amino acids: CASSLVADSYGYTF. As DNA, the CDR3 is TGCGCCAGCAGCTTGGTGGCGGATTCGTATGGCTACACCTTC.